The TCR beta chain described here comes from a study of Graves' ophthalmopathy and Graves' hyperthyroidism. Turning to the study itself: Hyperthyroidism was considered stable when no ophthalmopathy appeared within 18 months of follow-up. Study-wide results and caveats: Thyroid clonotypes that were expanded above 0.001 frequency mostly also appeared in blood. For predicting ophthalmopathy progression, the model had 70.59% sensitivity and 72% to 75% specificity.

The CDR3 runs to 13 residues. Germline-derived CDR1 and CDR2 are ENHRY and SYGVKD. Trimming took off 5 bases at V and 8 bases at J, with 15 bases between the two ends. Physicians reached a diagnosis by relying on clinical symptoms, serum thyroxine, TRAb, thyroid ultrasound and orbital computed tomography. In the case of this clonotype: Its antigen is unknown. This may be a read error: a much more frequent sequence differs by one nucleotide.

TCR beta CDR3 amplification used RNA transcripts. The first-round RT-PCR employed HTBI primers together with the Qiagen OneStep RT-PCR kit. A multiplex PCR was then performed as the second round. Via MiXCR, TCRdb re-called the multiplex PCR reads, giving one row per CDR3 protein. Of 1 million to 1.3 million distinct CDR3 sequences in the sample, 35% to 40% were seen once. This chain connects TRBV10-3 to TRBJ1-2; D uncertain. The sequence was collected from an adult man with Graves' hyperthyroidism. Sequenced material: peripheral blood or thyroid tissue (not recorded which). The DNA for the CDR3 is TGTGCCATCAGTCGTTCGGAGCCGAGGGGCTACACCTTC. Encoded protein: CAISRSEPRGYTF.